Given below is one T cell receptor (beta chain) in context. Its specific antigen is unknown. No base qualities exist here, and no much larger clone lies one base off it. The library was made by the immunoSEQ multiplex PCR assay. The multiplex PCR relied on a mix of 60 forward primers for TCR Vbeta segments and 13 reverse primers for TCR Jbeta segments. The CDR3 region of rearranged TCR beta genes was amplified from genomic DNA with a multiplex PCR assay. The Illumina HiSeq System was used to sequence the amplified TCR beta libraries as 87-base-pair reads. On the study's bioinformatics: A later analysis tallied 75 million to 95 million unique TCR beta chains across the 600 to 700 repertoires, and approximately 12 million of those chains were shared by two or more donors. To remove PCR and sequencing errors, raw reads were error-corrected and collapsed into unique sequences using a nearest-neighbor algorithm that merged closely related sequences. To assign V, D and J gene segments, CDR3 sequences were aligned to IMGT reference sequences. Each retained sequence needed at least a six-nucleotide match to both a V gene segment and a J gene segment. Rearrangements were called productive when the CDR3 lacked stop codons and stayed in frame with V and J; all others were non-productive. Following IMGT convention, CDR3 was defined as the stretch from the second conserved V-encoded cysteine to the conserved J-encoded phenylalanine. In an earlier analysis of just under 600 of the donors, sequences lacking an unambiguous match to a single V gene segment were excluded. An earlier analysis of around 600 of the donors classified V segments as functional when productive rearrangements were above 56.7% and as segregating when the standard deviation between donors was above 5%. A statistical classification framework was built for diagnosing cytomegalovirus status from the catalog of TCR beta chain sequences. In a later analysis, TCR nucleotide sequences were compared against IMGT/GENE-DB human TR gene sequences so that V and J genes could be assigned. Using the TCRdist pipeline, a later analysis assigned CDR3 sequences along with most-parsimonious VDJ recombination scenarios. In a later analysis, each TCR beta chain was defined by its CDR3 amino acid sequence together with its V-gene family, and reads without a unique V-gene family were excluded. A later analysis removed 550 to 700 highly shared, low-generation-probability nucleotide sequences to deal with suspected cross-contamination and a sequencing artifact. A later analysis calculated a clonal expansion index for each public chain from normalized within-repertoire ranks of inferred template counts. In a later analysis, generation probabilities were computed using a VDJ recombination model fitted to out-of-frame rearrangements, and the results were checked against IGoR. In a later analysis, hypergeometric tests were used to score TCR-TCR, TCR-HLA and TCR-CMV co-occurrence, with a repertoire-size bias correction applied to TCR pairs. In a later analysis, false discovery rates were estimated by permuting HLA or CMV assignments 20 times. In a later analysis, co-occurring TCRs were grouped using DBSCAN, and TCRdist sequence similarity was added for clustering within HLA-allele-positive subsets. Co-occurrence clustering excluded repertoires with fewer than 30,000 or more than 120,000 public chains, plus five with anomalous nucleotide sharing. The immuneACCESS repertoire file appears here via TCRdb, limited to in-frame rearrangements. These files lack a portion of the clones; in checked studies, under half of the deficit traces to unresolved V genes, and the cause of the others is not known. V and J calls and clone size are given by that table; D and trimming were obtained from the DNA. The sample has fewer than 150,000 clones on record, approximately 60% of them singletons. The ten largest clones represent around 1.6% of the sample.

The cohort comprised 550 to 700 healthy bone marrow donors. All cohort members were sampled while nominally healthy, although unrecorded immune exposures were likely present. Of the 670 or so cohort members, almost 300 had positive CMV serostatus and 350 to 450 had negative CMV serostatus, and CMV serostatus was not recorded for the donor. Each donor provided a peripheral blood sample, and peripheral blood mononuclear cells were used for TCR beta sequencing. Genomic DNA extraction from the blood cell samples was performed with the Qiagen DNeasy Blood Extraction Kit. The record originates from a study of cytomegalovirus exposure and HLA in healthy donors (dated by TCRdb to about 2017). In the study overall: An earlier analysis of several hundred of the donors reported approximately 300 Gb of sequence data and 120 million or so unique TCR beta sequences from some 180 million T cells. Of the roughly 430 genotyped donors, 65% to 90% fell in the genetic ancestry cluster associated with self-reported Caucasian donors. Donor age, sex, ethnicity and CMV serostatus were compiled alongside the repertoire data. Across 398 genotyped donors of the cohort, an average of approximately 200,000 unique TCR beta nucleotide sequences per donor were sequenced, and approximately 17% of those sequences were non-productive. All discovery cohort repertoires had been generated using a single sequencing platform. The later analysis used no new phenotypic data to find candidate immune exposures, relying instead on TCR beta sequences and their occurrence across donors. Besides the first cohort of 500 to 700 subjects, a separate validation cohort made up of around 120 different subjects was used. To study patterns of TCR occurrence, a later analysis re-analyzed previously published TCR beta repertoires from 500 to 850 donors and added high-resolution HLA genotyping. The study used immunosequencing to profile the T cell repertoires of 670 or so subjects and linked those repertoires to cytomegalovirus serostatus. The number of donors typed differed by locus, with about 629-630 for A, B, C, DRB1 and DQB1, over 500 for DQA1, 600 to 610 for DPA1, and some 450 for DPB1. Class I and class II HLA loci were covered by the typing at four-digit resolution. The study aimed to test whether signatures of past pathogen exposure could be identified by cataloging public T cell receptors. Because of strong linkage in the cohort, 4 to 6 DR-DQ haplotypes were treated as single units for association and clustering. High-throughput TCR immunosequencing, statistical association of individual TCRs with disease status, and machine learning were combined to predict cytomegalovirus infection status. Roughly 300 gigabases of sequencing data and 75 million to 85 million unique TCR sequences made up an early release that covered approximately 620 HLA-typed donors. In a later genetic analysis, genome-wide SNP genotypes for about three fifths of the roughly 670 donors were used, and that subset was treated as a discovery cohort. An earlier analysis of about 620 of the donors applied high-throughput TCR beta sequencing to assess whether each TCR beta V gene segment acted as functional or pseudogenic.

The research as a whole found: The cohort was sequenced for TCR beta chains only, and without alpha or paired-chain data the features that could be detected were limited. Correlated functional status among segregating V segments might reflect linkage disequilibrium, but an unknown experimental factor could not be ruled out. In a later genetic analysis, a missense DCLRE1C variant was associated with V-gene and J-gene trimming of TCR beta chains, and the association was replicated in an independent cohort. In an earlier analysis of under 600 of the donors, most TCR beta V segments were observed in productive rearrangements about 87% or about 30% of the time, broadly matching IMGT annotations. Across donors, most TCR sequences were observed very rarely, whereas some public TCRs were present in many individuals. According to a later genetic analysis, donors in an Asian-associated ancestry cluster had fewer N-insertions in productive TCRs than the approximately 630-donor mean. According to a later analysis, most CMV-associated TCR beta chains appeared to be HLA-restricted, and the HLA associations seemed to be driven largely by CMV exposure. For the cohort, immune exposure information was limited to CMV serostatus. A further reported finding was that TCR beta sequences accurately predicted the HLA-A and HLA-B alleles for most subjects in the first cohort. The presence/absence analyses assumed that sequencing depth was roughly uniform across donors, and that assumption may not be true. According to the authors, the approach could potentially be generalized to other disease states and immunological phenotypes. The classifier was reported to diagnose cytomegalovirus status with high specificity and sensitivity in both the original and validation cohorts. A few of the identified cytomegalovirus-associated TCR beta chains were confirmed in vitro to be specific for cytomegalovirus antigens. The study gave a list of 150 to 200 TCR beta chains associated with cytomegalovirus. A cluster of highly shared sequence variants was judged likely to be a technical artifact of the sequencing pipeline. In a later analysis, HLA-associated TCR beta chains were found to be more clonally expanded and to have lower generation probabilities than equally common non-associated chains. When HLA alleles, especially DR and DQ, strongly co-occurred, TCR associations were difficult to assign to individual alleles. Several of the top co-occurrence clusters appeared to be linked to parvovirus B19, influenza, CMV and Epstein-Barr virus, according to a later analysis. A later analysis found that TCR association rates varied across HLA loci, with DRB1 alleles showing the most associated TCRs and HLA-C alleles the fewest. Specific HLA alleles were associated with 15,000 to 20,000 TCR beta sequences at a false discovery rate of 0.05 in a later analysis. Because HLA typing was unavailable for some donors at each locus, only the typed subset was used in association tests. Because counts were too low, around 18 rarely observed V segments, including chromosome 9 orphons, were left out of the earlier analysis of 587 of the donors.

The TCR comes from a human donor in good health. The specimen was PBMCs.

The nucleotide sequence is given as TGTGCCAGCTCACCAGGACAGGGGGCTGGCGGGGAGCTGTTTTTT. Its protein reads: CASSPGQGAGGELFF. This chain is built from TRBV18 and TRBJ2-2, with 11 central nucleotides matching TRBD1. The CDR1 and CDR2 encoded by the germline V gene are KGHSH and LQKENI. Including cysteine and phenylalanine, the CDR3 has 15 amino acids. The CDR3 DNA has 45 bases and is translated from base 1. V is trimmed back by 2 bases and J by 7 bases, and the junction contains 3 bases that no gene match accounts for. The reference TRBV18 and TRBJ2-2 proteins fill in what lies around the CDR3, so the full variable domain reads NAGVMQNPRHLVRRRGQEARLRCSPMKGHSHVYWYRQLPEEGLKFMVYLQKENIIDESGMPKERFSAEFPKEGPSILRIQQVVRGDSAAYFCASSPGQGAGGELFFGEGSRLTVL.